This TCR beta chain was retrieved from a study of T-cell memory formation after mild COVID-19. Study as a whole: Clusters were largely donor specific.

The V gene lost 6 bases and the J gene lost 6 bases, with 23 bases spanning the gap. This CDR3 is built from 16 residues. There are a few counts of this clonotype. Antigen: not known. Study-wide results and caveats: Pre-infection memory carried some responding clones, suggesting that cross-reactive memory joined.

TCRdb analysed the 5' RACE reads with MiXCR anew, one entry per CDR3 protein. The sample yields about 200,000 distinct CDR3 sequences, about a sixth seen once. Sequencing was done on a sample of PBMCs or a T cell subset sorted from them (not recorded which). The chain couples TRBV12-3 or TRBV12-4 to TRBJ1-1; D is perhaps TRBD1 (6 bases). This receptor was identified in an adult woman who had mild COVID-19 (a few samples of this study predate the infection). Cell type and time point are not known. CDR3: CASRFILVEKGAEAFF. In DNA, the CDR3 is TGTGCCAGCAGGTTTATTTTGGTAGAAAAGGGGGCTGAAGCTTTCTTT.